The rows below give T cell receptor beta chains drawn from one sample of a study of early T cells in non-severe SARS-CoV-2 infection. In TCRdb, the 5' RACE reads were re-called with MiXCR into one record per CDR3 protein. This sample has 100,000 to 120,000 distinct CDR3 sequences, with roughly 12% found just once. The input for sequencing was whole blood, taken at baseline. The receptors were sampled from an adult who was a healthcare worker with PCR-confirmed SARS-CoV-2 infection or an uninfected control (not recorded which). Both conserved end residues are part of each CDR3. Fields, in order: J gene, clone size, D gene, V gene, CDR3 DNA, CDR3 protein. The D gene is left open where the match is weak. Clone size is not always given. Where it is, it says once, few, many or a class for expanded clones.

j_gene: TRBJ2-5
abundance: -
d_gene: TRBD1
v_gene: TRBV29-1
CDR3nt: TGCAGCGTCAATAGACAGGGGCGAGAGACCCAGTACTTC
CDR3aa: CSVNRQGRETQYF

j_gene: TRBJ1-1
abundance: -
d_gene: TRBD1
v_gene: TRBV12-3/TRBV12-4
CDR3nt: TGTGCCAGCAGTGAGACAGGGACGAACACTGAAGCTTTCTTT
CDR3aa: CASSETGTNTEAFF

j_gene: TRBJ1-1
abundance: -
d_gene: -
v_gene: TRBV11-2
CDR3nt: TGTGCCAGCAGCCAAGGCAGGGGAAGGACTGAAGCTTTCTTT
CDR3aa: CASSQGRGRTEAFF

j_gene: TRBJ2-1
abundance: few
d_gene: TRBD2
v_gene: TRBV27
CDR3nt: TGTGCCAGCAGTTTATTAGGGCTAGCGGCCGGTAGGAGGCAGTTCTTC
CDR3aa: CASSLLGLAAGRRQFF

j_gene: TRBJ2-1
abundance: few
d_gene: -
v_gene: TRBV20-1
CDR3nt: TGCAGTGCTAGAGATTCGGCAGGGCGAAATGAGCAGTTCTTC
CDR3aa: CSARDSAGRNEQFF

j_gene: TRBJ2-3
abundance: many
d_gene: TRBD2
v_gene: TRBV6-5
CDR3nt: TGTGCCAGCAGTTACTCTGGGTTGCTAGCGGGAGTCACAGATACGCAGTATTTT
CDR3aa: CASSYSGLLAGVTDTQYF

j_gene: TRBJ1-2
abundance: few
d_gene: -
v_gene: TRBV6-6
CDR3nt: TGTGCCAGCAGTTACGCGGACAGAAACTATGGCTACACCTTC
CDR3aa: CASSYADRNYGYTF

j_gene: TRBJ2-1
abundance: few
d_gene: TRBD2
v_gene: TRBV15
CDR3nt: TGTGCCACCAGCGGGGGGGGACTAGCGGGAGTAAATGAGCAGTTCTTC
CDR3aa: CATSGGGLAGVNEQFF

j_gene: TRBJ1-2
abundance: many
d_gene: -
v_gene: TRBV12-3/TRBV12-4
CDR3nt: TGTGCCAGCAGTTTAGAGGCAGCGAGTCACGATGGCTACACCTTC
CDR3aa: CASSLEAASHDGYTF

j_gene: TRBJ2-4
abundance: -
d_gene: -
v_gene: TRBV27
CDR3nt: TGTGCCAGCACACCAGGTCTCGGGGCCAAAAACATTCAGTACTTC
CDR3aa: CASTPGLGAKNIQYF

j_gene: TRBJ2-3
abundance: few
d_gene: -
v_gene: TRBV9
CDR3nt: TGTGCCAGCAGCGTACGTGGGACGTCGTCCTTGGAGGATACGCAGTATTTT
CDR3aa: CASSVRGTSSLEDTQYF

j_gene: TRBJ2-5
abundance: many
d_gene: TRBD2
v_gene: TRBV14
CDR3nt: TGTGCCAGCAGACAGACTAGCGGCCAAGAGACCCAGTACTTC
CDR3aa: CASRQTSGQETQYF

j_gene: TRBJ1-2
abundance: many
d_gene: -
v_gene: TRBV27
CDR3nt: TGTGCCAGCAGTTCGGGGAGAACTAACTATGGCTACACCTTC
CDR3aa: CASSSGRTNYGYTF

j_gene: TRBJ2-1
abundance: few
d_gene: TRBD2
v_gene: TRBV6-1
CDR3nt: TGTGCCAGCAGTGCCTTGACTAGCGGGAGCGATGAGCAGTTCTTC
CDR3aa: CASSALTSGSDEQFF

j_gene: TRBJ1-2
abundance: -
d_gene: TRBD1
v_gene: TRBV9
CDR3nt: TGTGCCAGCAGCGGGACAGGGAAAGGCTACACCTTC
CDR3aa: CASSGTGKGYTF

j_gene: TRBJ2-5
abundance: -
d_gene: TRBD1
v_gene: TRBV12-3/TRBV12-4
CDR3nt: TGTGCCAGCAGAATGACAGGGTCGGAGACCCAGTACTTC
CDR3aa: CASRMTGSETQYF

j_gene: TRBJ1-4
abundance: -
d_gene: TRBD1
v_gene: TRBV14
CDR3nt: TGTGCCAGCAGCCAAGATCGCGGGACAGGGGCCAAAAATGAAAAACTGTTTTTT
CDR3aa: CASSQDRGTGAKNEKLFF

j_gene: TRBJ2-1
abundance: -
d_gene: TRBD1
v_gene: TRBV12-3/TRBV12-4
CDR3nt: TGTGCCAGCAGCCCGGGACAGGGGGCAAATGAGCAGTTCTTC
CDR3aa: CASSPGQGANEQFF

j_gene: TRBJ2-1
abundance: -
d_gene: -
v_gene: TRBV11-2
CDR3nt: TGTGCCAGCACCGATCCTGGTCATATGGACAATGAGCAGTTCTTC
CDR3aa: CASTDPGHMDNEQFF

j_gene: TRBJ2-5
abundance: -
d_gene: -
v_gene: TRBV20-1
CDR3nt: TGCAGTGCTCTTAGCAGAACAGAGACCCAGTACTTC
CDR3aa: CSALSRTETQYF

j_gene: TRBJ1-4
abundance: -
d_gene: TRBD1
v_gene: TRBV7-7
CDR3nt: TGTGCCAGCAGCCCGGGGACAGGGGGAGAAAAACTGTTTTTT
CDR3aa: CASSPGTGGEKLFF

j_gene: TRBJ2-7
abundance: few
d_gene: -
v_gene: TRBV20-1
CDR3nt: TGCAGTGCTAGACACAGGTCCTACGAGCAGTACTTC
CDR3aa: CSARHRSYEQYF

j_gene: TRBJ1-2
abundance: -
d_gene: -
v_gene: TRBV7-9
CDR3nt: TGTGCCAGCAGCTTAGCAGGCGGGGCGGACTATGGCTACACCTTC
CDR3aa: CASSLAGGADYGYTF

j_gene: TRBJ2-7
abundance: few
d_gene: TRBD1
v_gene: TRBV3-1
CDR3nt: TGTGCCAGCACCAAAAGAGGGGGCGAGTACGAGCAGTACTTC
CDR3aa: CASTKRGGEYEQYF

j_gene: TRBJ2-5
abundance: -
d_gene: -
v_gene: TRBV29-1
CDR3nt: TGCAGCGTTGAATTGGCGCAGCAAGAGACCCAGTACTTC
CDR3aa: CSVELAQQETQYF

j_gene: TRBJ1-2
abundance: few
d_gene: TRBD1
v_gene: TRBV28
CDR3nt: TGTGCCAGCAGTGACAGGGACTACTATGGCTACACCTTC
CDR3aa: CASSDRDYYGYTF

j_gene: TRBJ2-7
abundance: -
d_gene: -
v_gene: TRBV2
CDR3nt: TGTGCCAGCATTTCGAACAGGGTGGGCGAGCAGTACTTC
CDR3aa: CASISNRVGEQYF

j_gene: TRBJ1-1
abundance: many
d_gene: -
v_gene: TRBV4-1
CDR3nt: TGCGCCAGCAGCCAACCGGGACGGACTTTGAACACTGAAGCTTTCTTT
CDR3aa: CASSQPGRTLNTEAFF

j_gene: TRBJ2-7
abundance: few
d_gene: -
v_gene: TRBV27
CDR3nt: TGTGCCAGCAGTTACTTGGACAGCTCCTACGAGCAGTACTTC
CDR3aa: CASSYLDSSYEQYF

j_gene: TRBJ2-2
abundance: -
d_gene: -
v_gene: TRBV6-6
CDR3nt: TGTGCCAGCAGTTACCGTAACACGAACACCGGGGAGCTGTTTTTT
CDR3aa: CASSYRNTNTGELFF

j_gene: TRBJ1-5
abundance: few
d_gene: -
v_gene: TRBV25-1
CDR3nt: TGTGCCAGCAGTGAAGGGCAGACTATATGGCCCCAGCATTTT
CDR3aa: CASSEGQTIWPQHF

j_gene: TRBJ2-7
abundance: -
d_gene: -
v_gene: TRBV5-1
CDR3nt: TGCGCCAGCAGCTTTCGTAGCAGAATCACCTCCTACGAGCAGTACTTC
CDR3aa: CASSFRSRITSYEQYF

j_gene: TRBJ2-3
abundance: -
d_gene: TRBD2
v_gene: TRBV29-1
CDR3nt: TGCAGCGGGTATGGGCGGGAGCTAAATACGCAGTATTTT
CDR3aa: CSGYGRELNTQYF

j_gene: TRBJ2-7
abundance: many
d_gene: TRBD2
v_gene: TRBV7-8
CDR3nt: TGTGCCAGCAGCTTACCCCGGACTAGCGGGCAAACCTACGAGCAGTACTTC
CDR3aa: CASSLPRTSGQTYEQYF

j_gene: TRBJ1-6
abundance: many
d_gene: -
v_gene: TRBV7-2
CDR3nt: TGTGCCAGCAGCTTAGCGGTCAGTTTGAACTCACCCCTCCACTTT
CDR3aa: CASSLAVSLNSPLHF

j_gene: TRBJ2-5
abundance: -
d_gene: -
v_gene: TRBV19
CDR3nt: TGTGCCAGTAGTGGGCAGACCCAAGAGACCCAGTACTTC
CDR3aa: CASSGQTQETQYF

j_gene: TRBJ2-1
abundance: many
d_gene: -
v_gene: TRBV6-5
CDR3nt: TGTGCCAGCAGCCCAGCGAGGGTCGGCAATGAGCAGTTCTTC
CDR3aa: CASSPARVGNEQFF

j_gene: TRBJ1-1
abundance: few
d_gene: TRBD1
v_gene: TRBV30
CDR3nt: TGTGCCTGGAGCGGGGTCGGGACAGGTAGACCTAACACTGAAGCTTTCTTT
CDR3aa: CAWSGVGTGRPNTEAFF

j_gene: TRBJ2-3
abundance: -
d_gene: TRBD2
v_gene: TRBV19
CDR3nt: TGTGCCAGTAGTATGGCTAGCGGGGCCCCCCGGTATTTT
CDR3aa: CASSMASGAPRYF

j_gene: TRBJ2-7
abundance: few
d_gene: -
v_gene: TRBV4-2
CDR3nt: TGTGCCAGCAGCCAAGATACGTGGGGCGAGCAGTACTTC
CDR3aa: CASSQDTWGEQYF

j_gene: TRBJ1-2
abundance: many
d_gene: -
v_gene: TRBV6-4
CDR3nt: TGTGCCAGCAGTCGGGAAGGGGGCTATGGCTACACCTTC
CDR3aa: CASSREGGYGYTF

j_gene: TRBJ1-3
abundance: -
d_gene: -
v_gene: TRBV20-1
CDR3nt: TGCAGTGCCACACAGTCCTCTGGAAACACCATATATTTT
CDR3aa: CSATQSSGNTIYF

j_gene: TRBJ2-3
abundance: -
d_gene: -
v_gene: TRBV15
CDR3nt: TGTGCCACCAGCATGGTTTACACAGATACGCAGTATTTT
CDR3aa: CATSMVYTDTQYF

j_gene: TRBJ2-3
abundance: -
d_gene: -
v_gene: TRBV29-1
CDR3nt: TGCAGCGTTGACGGAACTGGTTGGGTCAACACAGATACGCAGTATTTT
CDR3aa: CSVDGTGWVNTDTQYF

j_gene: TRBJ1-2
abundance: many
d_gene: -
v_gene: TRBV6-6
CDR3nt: TGTGCCAGCAGCTGGGGACAAAGCTATGGCTACACCTTC
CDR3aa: CASSWGQSYGYTF

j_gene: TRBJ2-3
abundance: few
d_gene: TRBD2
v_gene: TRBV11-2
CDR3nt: TGTGCCAGCAGCTTAGGAGGGCTAGCGGGAGGTCTAAAACAGTATTTT
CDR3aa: CASSLGGLAGGLKQYF

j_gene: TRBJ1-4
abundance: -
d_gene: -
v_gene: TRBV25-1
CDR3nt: TGTGCCAGCAGTGGCACTCCCGAGAATGAAAAACTGTTTTTT
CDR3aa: CASSGTPENEKLFF

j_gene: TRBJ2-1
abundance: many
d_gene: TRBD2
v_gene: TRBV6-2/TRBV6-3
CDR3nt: TGTGCCAGCAGTTACTCTGGGTCTAGCGGAACCTCCTACAATGAGCAGTTCTTC
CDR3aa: CASSYSGSSGTSYNEQFF

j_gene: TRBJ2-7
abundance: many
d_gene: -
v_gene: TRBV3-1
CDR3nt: TGTGCCAGCAGCCAAGAAGGAGGGCCCTACGAGCAGTACTTC
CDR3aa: CASSQEGGPYEQYF

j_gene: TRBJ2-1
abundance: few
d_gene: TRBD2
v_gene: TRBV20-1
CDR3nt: TGCAGTGCTCTCCCCCCGCGGGAGGGCCAGGGCGATGAGCAGTTCTTC
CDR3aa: CSALPPREGQGDEQFF

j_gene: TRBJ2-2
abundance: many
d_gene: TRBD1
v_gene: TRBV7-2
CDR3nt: TGTGCCAGCAGCCCGGACAGGAGGAACACCGGGGAGCTGTTTTTT
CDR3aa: CASSPDRRNTGELFF

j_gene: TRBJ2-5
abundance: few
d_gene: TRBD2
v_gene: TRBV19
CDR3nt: TGTGCCAGTAGTATAGCTGCGGGGGGCCGAGGAGAGACCCAGTACTTC
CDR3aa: CASSIAAGGRGETQYF

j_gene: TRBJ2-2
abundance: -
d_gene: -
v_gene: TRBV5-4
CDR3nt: TGTGCCAGCAGCTCCGGACCCCCAACCGGGGAGCTGTTTTTT
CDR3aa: CASSSGPPTGELFF